These 12 T cell receptor beta chains were sequenced from one sample in a study of vaccination and CD4 T cells after COVID-19. These TCRs are of unknown antigen specificity. The assay that was used to sequence DNA from cultured CD4+ T cells was the Oncomine TCR Beta short-read assay. One entry per CDR3 protein, called by TCRdb with MiXCR from the PCR reads. The data contain fewer than 20,000 distinct CDR3 sequences, approximately 49% of them singletons. Treatment reported: approximately nine-day PBMC culture with coronavirus spike peptide pools or control peptides (ViraFEST assay). This sample comprised CD4+ T cells from blood, cultured in vitro, obtained before SARS-CoV-2 vaccination. These receptors came from a human donor who had recovered from COVID-19.

Here the CDR3 DNA reads TGTGCCAGCTCACCCGACAGGAGTTATGGCTACACCTTC. It is translated as CASSPDRSYGYTF. The rearrangement links TRBV18 to TRBJ1-2, with D possibly being TRBD1 (6 bases). V was clipped by 3 bases and J by 5 bases, with 10 bases between them. Germline CDR1 and CDR2: KGHSH and LQKENI. The CDR3 contains 13 residues. The full variable domain, rest sourced from reference TRBV18 and TRBJ1-2, is NAGVMQNPRHLVRRRGQEARLRCSPMKGHSHVYWYRQLPEEGLKFMVYLQKENIIDESGMPKERFSAEFPKEGPSILRIQQVVRGDSAAYFCASSPDRSYGYTFGSGTRLTVV.

CDR3 residues: CATSRDPDRVNEQFF. The DNA for the CDR3 is TGTGCCACCAGCAGAGATCCCGACAGGGTCAATGAGCAGTTCTTC. This chain uses TRBV15 with TRBJ2-1, with 7 bases lining up with TRBD1. The CDR3 covers 15 residues. The trim removed 0 bases at V and 6 bases at J, leaving 5 bases unmatched. CDR1 and CDR2 from the germline V gene are LNHNV and YYDKDF (reference sequence).

The CDR3 DNA reads as TGCAGTGCTCCCGGACAGGGGGGCTACGAGCAGTACTTC. It translates to CSAPGQGGYEQYF. The chain employs TRBV20-1 and TRBJ2-7; 10 bases are a match to TRBD1. Trimming removed 5 bases from V and 3 bases from J; junction bases left unmatched: 4. CDR3 length equals 13 residues. Germline V gene data show CDR1 as DFQATT and CDR2 as SNEGSKA (reference sequence).

The rearrangement joins TRBV6-9 to TRBJ2-7; possible D gene TRBD2, 5 bases. Germline loops: CDR1 MNHGY, CDR2 SVAAGI. This CDR3 has 12 amino acids. Trimming pared 6 bases from V and 6 bases from J, leaving 12 bases between. The CDR3 sequence is CASSPGKGEQYF. For the CDR3, the DNA is TGTGCCAGCAGCCCGGGGAAGGGCGAGCAGTACTTC.

The chain has TRBV7-9 and TRBJ2-3; 7 bases agree with TRBD1. The CDR3 has 16 amino acids. Germline V CDR1 and CDR2: SEHNR, FQNEAQ (reference sequence). Unmatched junction bases numbered 5, after V lost 1 base and J lost 1 base. The CDR3 here is CASSLVGGTGTDTQYF. CDR3 DNA: TGTGCCAGCAGCTTAGTGGGTGGGACAGGCACAGATACGCAGTATTTT. Supplemented by reference TRBV7-9 and TRBJ2-3, the full variable domain reads DTGVSQNPRHKITKRGQNVTFRCDPISEHNRLYWYRQTLGQGPEFLTYFQNEAQLEKSRLLSDRFSAERPKGSFSTLEIQRTEQGDSAMYLCASSLVGGTGTDTQYFGPGTRLTVL.

The chain uses TRBV7-9 and TRBJ2-7; tentatively, D is TRBD2 (6 bases). CDR3 length: 15 residues. Germline CDR1 SEHNR, CDR2 FQNEAQ (reference sequence). With 6 bases removed from V and 0 bases from J, the gap between germline ends came to 15 bases. The CDR3 DNA reads as TGTGCCAGCAGGGAAGCGGGCGGCGGCTCCTACGAGCAGTACTTC. It is translated as CASREAGGGSYEQYF.

Remarks on this clonotype: One end of the junction varies from germline; a read error may be responsible. This sequence joins TRBV20-1 and TRBJ1-6; possibly TRBD1 for D (5 bases). CDR3 length: 13 amino acids. From germline, CDR1 is DFQATT and CDR2 SNEGSKA (reference sequence). The CDR3 DNA is TGCAGTGCCAGAGACAGCGCAGATTCACCCCTCCACTTT. This codes for CSARDSADSPLHF.

V and J are TRBV19 and TRBJ1-6; D unresolved. V lost 9 bases, J lost 10 bases, and 13 bases lay in between. CDR3 size: 12 residues. The germline V gene encodes CDR1 LNHDA and CDR2 SQIVND (reference sequence). Here the CDR3 reads CASRSEESPLHF. The CDR3 DNA reads TGTGCCAGCCGATCCGAGGAATCACCCCTCCACTTT. Complete variable domain (other parts from reference TRBV19 and TRBJ1-6): DGGITQSPKYLFRKEGQNVTLSCEQNLNHDAMYWYRQDPGQGLRLIYYSQIVNDFQKGDIAEGYSVSREKKESFPLTVTSAQKNPTAFYLCASRSEESPLHFGNGTRLTVT.

The chain couples TRBV20-1 to TRBJ1-4, with unresolved D. This CDR3 contains 10 residues. V lost 5 bases to trimming and J lost 8 bases, with 6 bases between them. Germline CDR1 reads DFQATT; CDR2 reads SNEGSKA (reference sequence). Written as DNA, the CDR3 is TGCAGTGCTCTCGGGGAAAAACTGTTTTTT. Translation: CSALGEKLFF.

This clonotype was observed a handful of times. V is TRBV6-1 and J is TRBJ2-7; D call uncertain. Germline V gives CDR1 MNHNS, CDR2 SASEGT. The CDR3 loop spans 13 amino acids. Trimming took off 7 bases at V and 1 base at J, with 11 bases between the two ends. CDR3 residues: CASTLSWSYEQYF. The CDR3 DNA follows: TGTGCCAGCACCTTAAGCTGGTCCTACGAGCAGTACTTC.

Worth noting for this clonotype: A read error may account for a junction end that differs from germline. CDR3 loop: CPSSRSGGFDTQYF. CDR3 coding DNA: TGTCCCAGCAGCAGGAGCGGGGGGTTTGATACGCAGTATTTT. The rearrangement uses TRBV5-4 and TRBJ2-3; 9 bases align to TRBD2. The CDR3 is made up of 14 amino acids. In germline, CDR1 is SGHNT, CDR2 YYREEE (reference sequence).

Only one count was recorded for this clonotype. V usage is TRBV6-1 and J usage is TRBJ1-2; D possibly corresponds to TRBD1 (6 bases). The CDR3 loop spans 14 amino acids. In germline, CDR1 is MNHNS, CDR2 SASEGT. CDR3 residues: CVTCGGGRAYGYTF. The CDR3 region has the DNA TGTGTCACCTGTGGCGGGGGGCGCGCCTATGGCTACACCTTC.